These 23 T cell receptor beta chains came from one sample sequenced in a study of T cells after yellow fever vaccination. TCRdb ran MiXCR on the 5' RACE reads and lists one entry per CDR3 protein. The table lists around 300,000 distinct CDR3 sequences, over 4% of them singletons, with approximately 25% in the top ten. The sample here was PBMCs, taken 5 days after the yellow fever booster vaccination. The receptors shown here come from a man in his late teens or twenties who received the YFV17D yellow fever vaccine.

This clonotype has only a few counts. The genes are TRBV5-1 and TRBJ2-7, with D perhaps TRBD1 (5 bases). V gave up 0 bases and J gave up 1 base, with 20 bases separating them. Germline loops: CDR1 SGHRS, CDR2 YFSETQ. The CDR3 extends over 18 amino acids. CDR3 amino acids: CASSLGLSTGSSSYEQYF. The CDR3 coding sequence is TGCGCCAGCAGCTTGGGCCTCTCTACAGGTTCAAGTTCCTACGAGCAGTACTTC.

The chain has TRBV9 and TRBJ1-2, with D possibly matching TRBD1 (6 bases). The germline V gene has CDR1 SGDLS and CDR2 YYNGEE. Deletions cut 3 bases from V and 0 bases from J, with 18 bases between. The CDR3 has 17 residues. The CDR3 loop is CASSARQENLANYGYTF. The CDR3 nucleotides read TGTGCCAGCAGCGCCAGACAGGAGAACTTAGCTAACTATGGCTACACCTTC.

The chain uses TRBV28 and TRBJ2-7; tentative D call: TRBD2 (6 bases). Trimming took off 5 bases at V and 4 bases at J, with 9 bases between the two ends. The CDR3 runs to 12 residues. Germline CDR1 is MDHEN and CDR2 is SYDVKM. The DNA of the CDR3 is TGTGCCAGCAGTGAGGGGAGGTACGAGCAGTACGTC. It yields the protein CASSEGRYEQYV.

This clonotype came up many times. The genes are TRBV18 and TRBJ1-1; D is perhaps TRBD1 (5 bases). Germline CDR1 KGHSH, CDR2 LQKENI. V dropped 3 bases and J dropped 4 bases, with 9 bases sitting between them. The CDR3 has 13 residues. CDR3 DNA: TGTGCCAGCTCACCTAAGGGACCCACTGAAGCTTTCTTT. As protein: CASSPKGPTEAFF.

The rearrangement uses TRBV5-6 and TRBJ2-7, with D uncertain. V lost 0 bases to trimming and J lost 2 bases, with 12 bases between them. The germline V gene encodes CDR1 SGHDT and CDR2 YYEEEE. The CDR3 spans 15 residues. CDR3 nucleotides: TGTGCCAGCAGCTTGGACCCGGGCCTCCCCTACGAGCAGTACGTC. Translated, it gives CASSLDPGLPYEQYV.

V usage is TRBV20-1 and J usage is TRBJ2-7; a possible D gene is TRBD1 (6 bases). CDR1 is DFQATT and CDR2 is SNEGSKA in the germline V gene (reference sequence). With 1 base removed from V and 4 bases from J, the gap between germline ends came to 14 bases. This CDR3 spans 14 amino acids. The CDR3 sequence is CSARAGSRGYEQYF. The CDR3 DNA sequence: TGCAGTGCTAGAGCTGGGAGCAGGGGATACGAGCAGTACTTC.

The genes are TRBV4-3 and TRBJ2-2; D is possibly TRBD1 or TRBD2 (5 bases each). Germline V lookup: CDR1 LGHNA, CDR2 YSLEER. The V gene lost 1 base and the J gene lost 5 bases, with 11 bases spanning the gap. CDR3 length equals 15 residues. CDR3 residues: CASSQGGVQTGELFF. The CDR3 DNA sequence: TGCGCCAGCAGCCAAGGAGGGGTCCAAACCGGGGAGCTGTTTTTT.

This clonotype came up many times. This chain connects TRBV6-1 to TRBJ2-3; no definite D call. V gave up 9 bases and J gave up 6 bases, with 13 bases separating them. The germline V gene has CDR1 MNHNS and CDR2 SASEGT. The CDR3 loop spans 12 amino acids. This CDR3 is CASSRLSDTQYF. For the CDR3, the DNA is TGTGCCAGTTCCCGGTTATCTGATACGCAGTATTTT.

This clonotype was counted only a few times. The chain recombines TRBV6-1 with TRBJ1-1; tentatively, D is TRBD1 (6 bases). The CDR3 has 17 residues. V lost 2 bases to trimming and J lost 0 bases, with 16 bases between them. CDR1 and CDR2 (germline): MNHNS, SASEGT. CDR3 sequence (DNA): TGTGCCAGCAGTGAATGGGGGGGGCCGGAGTTGAACACTGAAGCTTTCTTT. Its translation is CASSEWGGPELNTEAFF.

Many counts were recorded for this clonotype. This rearrangement joins TRBV29-1 to TRBJ1-1; 7 nucleotides line up with TRBD1. CDR1 SQVTM and CDR2 ANQGSEA come from the germline V gene. The CDR3 consists of 14 residues. Losses at the gene ends were 3 bases for V and 5 bases for J; bases not matched to a gene: 9. CDR3 residues: CSVDRGGMGTEAFF. For the CDR3, the DNA is TGCAGCGTTGATCGAGGGGGCATGGGAACTGAAGCTTTCTTT.

The sample holds a few counts of this clonotype. This chain uses TRBV4-3 with TRBJ2-2; D not certain. This CDR3 is built from 16 residues. V was cut by 1 base and J by 4 bases, with 13 bases left in between. Germline V gives CDR1 LGHNA, CDR2 YSLEER. CDR3 in amino acids: CASSQAQDLITGELFF. The CDR3 nucleotides are TGCGCCAGCAGCCAAGCCCAGGACCTAATCACCGGGGAGCTGTTTTTT.

The chain couples TRBV20-1 to TRBJ2-2; TRBD2 matches at 7 bases. The CDR3 is 13 amino acids. V lost 0 bases and J lost 6; bases outside the gene matches: 1. Germline loops: CDR1 DFQATT, CDR2 SNEGSKA (reference sequence). DNA for the CDR3: TGCAGTGCTAGAGAGGGGGGGGCCGGGGAGCTGTTTTTT. This sequence encodes CSAREGGAGELFF.

This clonotype was observed at least ten times. This rearrangement joins TRBV5-4 to TRBJ2-1; D is perhaps TRBD2 (6 bases). Germline CDR1 SGHNT, CDR2 YYREEE (reference sequence). This CDR3 is built from 16 residues. Trimming pared 5 bases from V and 0 bases from J, leaving 15 bases between. Here the CDR3 reads CASSSDSGSSYNEQFF. DNA of the CDR3: TGTGCCAGCAGTAGTGATAGCGGTAGCTCCTACAATGAGCAGTTCTTC.

This clonotype appeared a few times. The chain carries TRBV5-4 and TRBJ2-2; TRBD2 matches at 12 bases. The CDR3 has 16 residues. V was pared by 4 bases and J by 5 bases, with 6 bases of the junction left unmatched. Germline V gives CDR1 SGHNT, CDR2 YYREEE (reference sequence). The CDR3 region is CASSPGTSGPTGELFF. As DNA, the CDR3 is TGTGCCAGCAGCCCCGGGACTAGCGGGCCTACCGGGGAGCTGTTTTTT.

The chain has TRBV25-1 and TRBJ1-1; D call uncertain. Germline CDR1 MGHDK, CDR2 SYGVNS. This CDR3 region has 13 residues. Trimming took 2 bases from V and 8 from J, leaving 12 bases between them. CDR3 nucleotide sequence: TGTGCCAGCAGTGAACTGGGCAGAGAGGAAGCTTTCTTT. Its protein is CASSELGREEAFF.

The table lists this clonotype with a few counts. The V and J genes are TRBV2 and TRBJ2-5; D remains unclear. Between the trimmed V and J ends, which lost 5 bases and 1 base, there was a span of 17 bases. This CDR3 comprises 16 residues. The V gene's germline CDR1 is SNHLY and CDR2 FYNNEI. CDR3 residues: CASSPEIYKRQETQYF. The CDR3 coding sequence is TGTGCCAGCAGTCCCGAGATTTACAAGCGCCAAGAGACCCAGTACTTC.

The table lists this clonotype with many counts. The chain links TRBV6-5 to TRBJ2-3, with a weak D call TRBD2 (7 bases). V lost 10 bases to trimming and J lost 3 bases, with 20 bases between them. This CDR3 contains 15 residues. From germline, CDR1 is MNHEY and CDR2 SVGAGI. The CDR3 here is CATRGFRGATDTQYF. The DNA for the CDR3 is TGTGCCACCAGAGGGTTCCGGGGGGCAACAGATACGCAGTATTTT.

This clonotype showed up just a few times. CDR3 sequence: CSAGDRGYEQYV. CDR3 DNA sequence: TGCAGTGCTGGGGACAGGGGGTACGAGCAGTACGTC. The chain employs TRBV20-1 and TRBJ2-7; the match to TRBD1 covers 11 bases. Unmatched junction bases numbered 1, after V lost 5 bases and J lost 4 bases. CDR3 length: 12 amino acids. Germline-derived CDR1 and CDR2 are DFQATT and SNEGSKA (reference sequence).

The sample holds a few counts of this clonotype. V gene TRBV6-6 combines with J gene TRBJ2-3; D uncertain. Trimming left V 2 bases short and J 0 bases short, with 9 bases between. Per germline, CDR1 MNHNY and CDR2 SVGAGI (reference sequence). This CDR3 has 15 amino acids. The CDR3: CASSYQDPSTDTQYF. The CDR3, as DNA: TGTGCCAGCAGTTACCAGGACCCGAGCACAGATACGCAGTATTTT.

V gene TRBV6-1 combines with J gene TRBJ2-5; D unclear. Germline CDR1 MNHNS, CDR2 SASEGT. CDR3 length: 14 residues. Trimming stripped 1 base from V and 0 bases from J, with 6 bases between. CDR3 bases: TGTGCCAGCAGTGAAGGTGCAGACCAAGAGACCCAGTACTTC. Translating it yields CASSEGADQETQYF.

Ten or more counts support this clonotype. V is TRBV27 and J is TRBJ2-5; tentative D call: TRBD2 (5 bases). Germline V gene sequence: CDR1 MNHEY, CDR2 SMNVEV (reference sequence). The V end lost 2 bases, the J end lost 7 bases, and 20 bases lay between the germline ends. The CDR3 has 16 amino acids. The CDR3, as DNA: TGTGCCAGCAGTTTAAAGCCTAGAGGGATGCATTCGACCCAGTACTTC. Its protein is CASSLKPRGMHSTQYF.

This clonotype was counted only a few times. The chain combines TRBV18 with TRBJ1-1; a possible D gene is TRBD1 (6 bases). This CDR3 region has 15 residues. Germline CDR1 KGHSH, CDR2 LQKENI. Trimming shortened V by 6 bases and J by 1 base, and 15 bases separated the two germline ends. The CDR3 region is CASSHSTGQNTEAFF. DNA for the CDR3: TGTGCCAGCTCCCACTCGACAGGACAGAACACTGAAGCTTTCTTT.

This clonotype has ten or more counts. The rearrangement links TRBV27 to TRBJ2-5; D uncertain. From germline, CDR1 is MNHEY and CDR2 SMNVEV (reference sequence). CDR3 size: 13 residues. Trimming cost V 0 bases and J 5 bases, with 7 bases left between them. The DNA for the CDR3 is TGTGCCAGCAGTTTATCTATGGGGGAGACCCAGTACTTC. Translating gives CASSLSMGETQYF.